A single sample is the source of the 10 T cell receptor beta chains below, sequenced in a study of cytomegalovirus exposure and HLA in healthy donors (dated by TCRdb to 2016 to 2017). The library was made by the immunoSEQ multiplex PCR assay. A mixture of 60 forward primers for TCR Vbeta segments and 13 reverse primers for TCR Jbeta segments was used in the multiplex PCR. The immuneACCESS repertoire file appears here via TCRdb, limited to in-frame rearrangements. These files lack a portion of the clones; in checked studies, under half of the deficit traces to unresolved V genes, and the cause of the others is not known. The sample data list some 120,000 clones, and about 74% of these were observed just once. The ten top clones hold roughly 2.7% of the sample. Material: PBMCs. The source is a female donor in good health and CMV-seronegative.

This chain links TRBV6-6 with TRBJ1-6, with TRBD1 identical over 7 bases. Per germline, CDR1 MNHNY and CDR2 SVGAGI (reference sequence). The CDR3 totals 14 residues. Germline trimming cut 8 bases from V and 6 bases from J; bases unmatched to any gene: 7. The CDR3 spells CASDRDVGNSPLHF. The CDR3 DNA reads TGTGCCAGCGACAGGGACGTAGGTAATTCACCCCTCCACTTT.

This chain connects TRBV30 to TRBJ1-6, with D possibly matching TRBD1 (6 bases). V was clipped by 0 bases and J by 5 bases, with 14 bases between them. CDR1 is GTSNPN, CDR2 SVGIG, per germline (reference sequence). The CDR3 runs to 16 residues. The CDR3 coding sequence is TGTGCCTGGAGTGTAAACAGGCCAGGGGATAATTCACCCCTCCACTTT. Translating gives CAWSVNRPGDNSPLHF.

This clone was counted a few times. The J gene is TRBJ2-7, the V gene TRBV7-2; D may be TRBD1 (5 bases). CDR1 and CDR2 from the germline V gene are SGHTA and FQGNSA. The CDR3 runs 14 residues. The V gene lost 0 bases and the J gene lost 3 bases, with 9 bases spanning the gap. The CDR3 loop is CASSLAPQGYEQYF. The CDR3 nucleotides are TGTGCCAGCAGCTTAGCACCCCAGGGCTACGAGCAGTACTTC.

The chain couples TRBV7-2 to TRBJ2-3; maybe TRBD2 (7 bases). V was pared by 5 bases and J by 3 bases, with 12 bases between. There are 14 residues in the CDR3. Germline V gives CDR1 SGHTA, CDR2 FQGNSA. Here the CDR3 DNA reads TGTGCCAGCAGCCCCGCGGGGGCTACAGATACGCAGTATTTT. It translates to CASSPAGATDTQYF.

The genes are TRBV5-6 and TRBJ2-3, with a possible D match to TRBD2 (5 bases). There are 13 residues in the CDR3. V shed 4 bases and J shed 4 bases, with 10 bases lying between them. The germline V gene has CDR1 SGHDT and CDR2 YYEEEE. This CDR3 reads CASSPEEADTQYF. The CDR3 nucleotides are TGTGCCAGCAGCCCGGAGGAGGCAGATACGCAGTATTTT. Combining the CDR3 with reference TRBV5-6 and TRBJ2-3 gives the whole variable domain DAGVTQSPTHLIKTRGQQVTLRCSPKSGHDTVSWYQQALGQGPQFIFQYYEEEERQRGNFPDRFSGHQFPNYSSELNVNALLLGDSALYLCASSPEEADTQYFGPGTRLTVL.

V usage is TRBV7-8 and J usage is TRBJ1-6, with D maybe TRBD1 (5 bases). Trimming stripped 5 bases from V and 0 bases from J, with 17 bases between. CDR3 length equals 18 residues. Germline assignment: CDR1 SGHVS and CDR2 FQNEAQ. The DNA of the CDR3 is TGTGCCAGCAGCCTTACCAGGCGACAGAGCTCCTATAATTCACCCCTCCACTTT. It encodes CASSLTRRQSSYNSPLHF.

In this sample, this clone turned up once. The chain links TRBV5-4 to TRBJ2-3; 8 bases align to TRBD2. V was clipped by 1 base and J by 2 bases; unmatched bases: 12. CDR3 size: 18 residues. The V gene's germline CDR1 is SGHNT and CDR2 YYREEE (reference sequence). DNA of the CDR3: TGTGCCAGCAGCTTGCGGGGCGGTGCGGGGGGACTCACAGATACGCAGTATTTT. Residues: CASSLRGGAGGLTDTQYF.

The gene calls are TRBV7-3 and TRBJ2-2, with no clear D. CDR3 length: 13 residues. The germline V gene encodes CDR1 SGHTA and CDR2 FQGTGA. Trimming cost V 9 bases and J 1 base, with 9 bases left between them. In DNA, the CDR3 is TGTGCCAGTGCGGCCCTGAACACCGGGGAGCTGTTTTTT. It is translated as CASAALNTGELFF.

V gene TRBV7-9 combines with J gene TRBJ2-3; D not certain. Germline assignment: CDR1 SEHNR and CDR2 FQNEAQ (reference sequence). The CDR3 runs to 14 residues. V dropped 1 base and J dropped 4 bases, with 9 bases sitting between them. The CDR3, as DNA: TGTGCCAGCAGCTTAGAGTCCCGGTCAGATACGCAGTATTTT. The encoded protein is CASSLESRSDTQYF.

CDR3 sequence (DNA): TGTGCCAGCAGTGAAGGGAGCGGGGGTCAGGATACGCAGTATTTT. This gives the protein CASSEGSGGQDTQYF. The gene calls are TRBV6-1 and TRBJ2-3; 8 positions agree with TRBD2. V lost 1 base to trimming and J lost 6 bases; unmatched junction nucleotides: 6. The CDR3 contains 15 residues. Per germline, CDR1 MNHNS and CDR2 SASEGT.